A selection of T cell receptor beta chains follows, all from one sample in a study of OX40 agonist ivuxolimab in advanced cancers. Method: immunoSEQ multiplex PCR; TCRdb's copy keeps in-frame clones and lacks some. The top ten clones hold nearly 20% of a sample with roughly 29,000 clones, more than 75% of them seen once. Sequences were derived from CD4+ or CD8+ T cells sorted from blood, sampled in a trial of the OX40 agonist ivuxolimab. The source is an adult with an advanced solid tumor such as melanoma, head and neck, liver or kidney cancer. Each CDR3 is given with its conserved first and last residue. The D gene is left open where the match is weak. The size of a clone is reported for some rows only, either as once, few or many, or as a class for expanded clones.

-	TRBV6-6	TRBJ1-1	-	TGTGCCAGCCGCACCGGGGGCACTGAAGCTTTCTTT	CASRTGGTEAFF
TRBD2	TRBV7-9	TRBJ2-3	once	TGTGCCAGCAGTTTTAGCGGGACCTTCACAGATACGCAGTATTTT	CASSFSGTFTDTQYF
-	TRBV7-2	TRBJ2-2	once	TGTGCCAGCAGCTCTCCCCTGGGACAAATCACCGGGGAGCTGTTTTTT	CASSSPLGQITGELFF
-	TRBV19	TRBJ2-1	-	TGTGCCAGTAGTACTAGATCTGGGGACTCCGCCTGGTACGAGCAGTTCTTC	CASSTRSGDSAWYEQFF
-	TRBV5-4	TRBJ2-1	-	TGTGCCAGCAGCGCCGGGACAAACTCCTACAATGAGCAGTTCTTC	CASSAGTNSYNEQFF
-	TRBV5-4	TRBJ1-1	few	TGTGCCAGCAGCTTCGGGGGGCTGGGGACTGAAGCTTTCTTT	CASSFGGLGTEAFF
-	TRBV19	TRBJ2-1	-	TGTGCCAGTAGTATAGGACAGTACAATGAGCAGTTCTTC	CASSIGQYNEQFF
-	TRBV5-5	TRBJ1-1	-	TGTGCCAGCAGCTTGGGAATGGGGGAGAGGGACACTGAAGCTTTCTTT	CASSLGMGERDTEAFF
-	TRBV30	TRBJ2-1	-	TGTGCCTGGGGGGCGGAGAGCAATGAGCAGTTCTTC	CAWGAESNEQFF
TRBD2	TRBV29-1	TRBJ2-7	-	TGCAGCGTTGTAGCGGGAGCTTCCTACGAGCAGTACTTC	CSVVAGASYEQYF
TRBD1	TRBV5-6	TRBJ2-7	-	TGTGCCAGCAGCCCCGGACAGGGAAGCTCCTACGAGCAGTACTTC	CASSPGQGSSYEQYF
-	TRBV6-6	TRBJ2-1	once	TGTGCCGCAGGCGGGGGCCTTTTATACAATGAGCAGTTCTTC	CAAGGGLLYNEQFF
-	TRBV7-9	TRBJ2-5	-	TGTGCCAGCAGCTTTACCTTGGGCGGGGAGACCCAGTACTTC	CASSFTLGGETQYF
TRBD2	TRBV5-6	TRBJ2-3	-	TGTGCCAGCAGCCCAAGCGGGGGGGCGTACACAGATACGCAGTATTTT	CASSPSGGAYTDTQYF
-	TRBV27	TRBJ2-3	once	TGTGCCAGCAGTTTAGCGGCGGGCACAGATACGCAGTATTTT	CASSLAAGTDTQYF
-	TRBV6-5	TRBJ1-2	-	TGTGCCAGCAGTCCATCCCTGGGAGGGAATGGCTACACCTTC	CASSPSLGGNGYTF